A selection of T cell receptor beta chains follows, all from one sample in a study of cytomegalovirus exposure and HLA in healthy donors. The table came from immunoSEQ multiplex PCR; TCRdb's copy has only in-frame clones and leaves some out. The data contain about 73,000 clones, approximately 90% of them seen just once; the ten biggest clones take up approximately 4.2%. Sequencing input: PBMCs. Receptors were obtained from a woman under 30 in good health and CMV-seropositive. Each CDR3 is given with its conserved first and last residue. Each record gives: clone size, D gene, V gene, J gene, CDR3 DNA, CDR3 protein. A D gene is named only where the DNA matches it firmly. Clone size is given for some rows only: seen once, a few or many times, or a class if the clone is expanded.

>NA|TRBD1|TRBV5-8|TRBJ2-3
TGTGCCAGCAGCGAGGGGGGACAGGGGGCTCTAGATACGCAGTATTTT
CASSEGGQGALDTQYF
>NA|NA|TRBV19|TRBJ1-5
TGTGCCAGTAGTATCACCAGGGGTCCTAATCAGCCCCAGCATTTT
CASSITRGPNQPQHF
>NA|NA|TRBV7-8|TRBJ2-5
TGTGCCAGCAGCTTAGGGGCGGAGACCCAGTACTTC
CASSLGAETQYF
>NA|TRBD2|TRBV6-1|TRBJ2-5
TGTGCCAGCAGTGGACTAGCGGGGGGGCCAGAGACCCAGTACTTC
CASSGLAGGPETQYF
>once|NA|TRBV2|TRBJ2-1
TGTGCCAGCAGTGAAGAGGGGCAGAGGTTTCAGTTCTTC
CASSEEGQRFQFF
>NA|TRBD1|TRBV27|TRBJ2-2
TGTGCCAGCACCCCGGGACAGCTCTACACCGGGGAGCTGTTTTTT
CASTPGQLYTGELFF
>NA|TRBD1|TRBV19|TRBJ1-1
TGTGCCAGTAGTACTACGGGACAGCCGAACACTGAAGCTTTCTTT
CASSTTGQPNTEAFF
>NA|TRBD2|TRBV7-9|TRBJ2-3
TGTGCCAGCACCGAAGGACTAGCAGATATCACAGATACGCAGTATTTT
CASTEGLADITDTQYF
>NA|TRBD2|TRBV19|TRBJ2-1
TGTGCCAGTAGTATAGATCCGGGCGGGAGGGCCAATGAGCAGTTCTTC
CASSIDPGGRANEQFF
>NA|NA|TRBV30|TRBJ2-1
TGTGCCTGGATTGGGGGGGGCCGAAATGAGCAGTTCTTC
CAWIGGGRNEQFF
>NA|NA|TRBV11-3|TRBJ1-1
TGTGCCAGCAGCTTAGCGCCACAGGCCGAAGCTTTCTTT
CASSLAPQAEAFF
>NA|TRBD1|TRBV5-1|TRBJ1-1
TGCGCCAGCAGCCTGAACAGGGGGCCGGACACTGAAGCTTTCTTT
CASSLNRGPDTEAFF
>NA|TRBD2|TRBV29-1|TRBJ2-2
TGCAGCGTTGATCTTTGGGGGGGGACCGGGGAGCTGTTTTTT
CSVDLWGGTGELFF
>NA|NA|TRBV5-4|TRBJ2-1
TGTGCCAGCAGCCTGGAGGCGTCCAGGCACAATGAGCAGTTCTTC
CASSLEASRHNEQFF
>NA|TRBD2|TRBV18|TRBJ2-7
TGTGCCAGCTCTCAGACTAGCGGGGGGTTCAACGAGCAGTACTTC
CASSQTSGGFNEQYF
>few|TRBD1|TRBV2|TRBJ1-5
TGTGCCAGCAGTGTATGGACAGGGAACAATCAGCCCCAGCATTTT
CASSVWTGNNQPQHF
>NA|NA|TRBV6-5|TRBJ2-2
TGTGCCAGCAGTTACCTCCGGCAGACTGCCACCGGGGAGCTGTTTTTT
CASSYLRQTATGELFF
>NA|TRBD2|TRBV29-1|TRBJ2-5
TGCAGCGTTGTTTTTGCCTTGACTAGCGGAGAGACCCAGTACTTC
CSVVFALTSGETQYF
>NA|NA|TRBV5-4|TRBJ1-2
TGTGCCAGCAGCTTGAATTATCAGGGTGGCTACACCTTC
CASSLNYQGGYTF
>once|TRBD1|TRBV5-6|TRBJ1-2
TGTGCCAGCAGCCGTACCGGGACAGGTCCAAACTATGGCTACACCTTC
CASSRTGTGPNYGYTF
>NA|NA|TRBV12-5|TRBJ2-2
TGTGCTAGTGGTATAGCGGCCGGGGTGAACACCGGGGAGCTGTTTTTT
CASGIAAGVNTGELFF
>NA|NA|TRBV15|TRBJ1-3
TGTGCCACCAGCAGAACCAGGGGAAGCTCTGGAAACACCATATATTTT
CATSRTRGSSGNTIYF
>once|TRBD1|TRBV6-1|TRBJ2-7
TGTGCCAGCAGTGAAGCGCGAGGGGGCTTTGCCTACGAGCAGTACTTC
CASSEARGGFAYEQYF
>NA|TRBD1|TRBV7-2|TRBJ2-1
TGTGCCAGCAGCTTAGGGGACAGGGCGTTCTTC
CASSLGDRAFF
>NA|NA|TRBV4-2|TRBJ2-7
TGTGCCAGCAGCCAAGAGTACAGGGACTACGAGCAGTACTTC
CASSQEYRDYEQYF
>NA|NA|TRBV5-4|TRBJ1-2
TGTGCCAGCAGCTTGGATTCGGCAGGGAAAAACTATGGCTACACCTTC
CASSLDSAGKNYGYTF
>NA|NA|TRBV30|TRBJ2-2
TGTGCCTCCCCGGTCAGGGGATTCACCGGGGAGCTGTTTTTT
CASPVRGFTGELFF
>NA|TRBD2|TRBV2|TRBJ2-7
TGTGCCAGCAGCCCCCTAGCGGGAGACTCCTCTTCTGAGCAGTACTTC
CASSPLAGDSSSEQYF
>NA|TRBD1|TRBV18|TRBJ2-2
TGTGCCAGCTCACCTGGGACAGGGGGAAAGACCGGGGAGCTGTTTTTT
CASSPGTGGKTGELFF
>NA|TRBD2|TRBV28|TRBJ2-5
TGTGCCAGCAGTTTGGGTAGCGGGAGATGGGAGACCCAGTACTTC
CASSLGSGRWETQYF
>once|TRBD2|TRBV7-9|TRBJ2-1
TGTGCCAGCAGCTTAGGGCTAGCGGGAGTTGAGCAGTTCTTC
CASSLGLAGVEQFF
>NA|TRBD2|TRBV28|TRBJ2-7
TGTGCCAGTCAGGCTCCGGGGGGGAGCTCCTACGAGCAGTACTTC
CASQAPGGSSYEQYF
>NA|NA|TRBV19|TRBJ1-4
TGTGCCAGTATGGGACGGGAGAATGAAAAACTGTTTTTT
CASMGRENEKLFF